The 19 T cell receptor beta chains given below trace back to one sample, sequenced in a study of lymphopenia after photon versus proton radiotherapy. Produced via immunoSEQ multiplex PCR; TCRdb's table is partial and in-frame only. The sample lists 20,000 to 25,000 clones, about four fifths occurring once. Sequenced here: peripheral blood, sampled from a patient treated with photon-based radiotherapy. All receptors come from a man aged 35 to 55 with gastric cancer.

The V and J genes are TRBV29-1 and TRBJ1-2; no definite D call. CDR3 length equals 11 residues. Germline lookup yields CDR1 SQVTM and CDR2 ANQGSEA. V was cut by 5 bases and J by 4 bases, with 8 bases left in between. The CDR3 here is CSVLVSYGYTF. Here the CDR3 DNA reads TGCAGCGTTTTGGTCAGCTATGGCTACACCTTC.

The chain uses TRBV9 and TRBJ2-2; TRBD2 agrees at 8 bases. Germline lookup yields CDR1 SGDLS and CDR2 YYNGEE. This CDR3 region has 17 residues. V trimming: 3 bases; J trimming: 2 bases; junction bases outside the gene matches: 9. For the CDR3, the DNA is TGTGCCAGCAGCGCTAGCGGGTGGTGGGGCAACACCGGGGAGCTGTTTTTT. Protein product: CASSASGWWGNTGELFF.

The chain has TRBV7-6 and TRBJ2-7; 7 nucleotides agree with TRBD1. Trimming took 5 bases from V and 5 from J; bases not matched to a gene: 3. CDR1 is SGHVS, CDR2 FNYEAQ, per germline. The CDR3 consists of 12 residues. CDR3 nucleotides: TGTGCCAGCAGCGCGACAGGGAACGAGCAGTACTTC. Translating gives CASSATGNEQYF.

This sequence joins TRBV9 and TRBJ2-7; 8 bases line up with TRBD1. Losses at the gene ends were 0 bases for V and 2 bases for J; bases not matched to a gene: 4. The CDR3 extends over 15 amino acids. Germline loops: CDR1 SGDLS, CDR2 YYNGEE. Written as DNA, the CDR3 is TGTGCCAGCAGCGTAGACGACAGGGGTACCTACGAGCAGTACTTC. It encodes CASSVDDRGTYEQYF.

This clone has more than one count but fewer than ten. The chain recombines TRBV19 with TRBJ1-1; tentative D call: TRBD1 (5 bases). Trimming stripped 3 bases from V and 0 bases from J, with 8 bases between. The CDR3 extends over 14 amino acids. Per the germline V gene, CDR1 is LNHDA and CDR2 is SQIVND (reference sequence). The CDR3 sequence: CASSIGGVNTEAFF. CDR3 sequence (DNA): TGTGCCAGTAGTATTGGAGGGGTGAACACTGAAGCTTTCTTT.

The chain links TRBV7-9 to TRBJ2-1; D may match TRBD1 or TRBD2 (6 bases each). V lost 1 base to trimming and J lost 1 base, with 11 bases between them. Germline V gene sequence: CDR1 SEHNR, CDR2 FQNEAQ (reference sequence). The CDR3 runs to 16 residues. CDR3 nucleotide sequence: TGTGCCAGCAGCTTAGTCCGGGGGCCATCCTACAATGAGCAGTTCTTC. This encodes CASSLVRGPSYNEQFF.

This chain uses TRBV6-1 with TRBJ2-5; TRBD1 agrees at 8 bases. The CDR3 consists of 13 residues. Germline assignment: CDR1 MNHNS and CDR2 SASEGT. The V gene end was trimmed by 4 bases and the J gene end by 5 bases; junction bases not matched to a gene: 3. The CDR3: CASSATGVETQYF. For the CDR3, the DNA is TGTGCCAGCAGTGCGACAGGGGTGGAGACCCAGTACTTC.

V gene TRBV5-5 combines with J gene TRBJ2-7; D gene uncertain. From germline, CDR1 is SGHKS and CDR2 YYEKEE (reference sequence). This CDR3 spans 12 amino acids. The V and J ends lost 0 bases and 4 bases respectively, with 5 bases between them. The CDR3, as DNA: TGTGCCAGCAGCTTGGTCAGGTACGAGCAGTACTTC. As protein: CASSLVRYEQYF.

The rearrangement uses TRBV9 and TRBJ2-2; possible D gene TRBD1, 6 bases. This CDR3 is built from 16 residues. The germline V gene has CDR1 SGDLS and CDR2 YYNGEE. Trimming pared 0 bases from V and 0 bases from J, leaving 9 bases between. The CDR3 DNA reads as TGTGCCAGCAGCGTAGACCAGGGGACGAACACCGGGGAGCTGTTTTTT. This translates into CASSVDQGTNTGELFF.

The chain links TRBV5-5 to TRBJ2-3; TRBD1 might be the D (6 bases). V gave up 3 bases and J gave up 0 bases, with 8 bases separating them. This CDR3 is 14 amino acids long. Per germline, CDR1 SGHKS and CDR2 YYEKEE (reference sequence). The CDR3 sequence: CASSWTASTDTQYF. In DNA form, the CDR3 reads TGTGCCAGCAGCTGGACAGCTAGCACAGATACGCAGTATTTT.

The chain employs TRBV7-2 and TRBJ1-1; 8 nucleotides agree with TRBD1. The V and J ends lost 2 bases and 11 bases, in that order; junction bases with no gene match: 7. Per the germline V gene, CDR1 is SGHTA and CDR2 is FQGNSA. CDR3 length: 13 amino acids. The CDR3 bases are TGTGCCAGCAGCTTAATGGACAGGGAGAGGGCTTTCTTT. Protein: CASSLMDRERAFF.

V usage is TRBV11-3 and J usage is TRBJ1-1; D gene ambiguous. V was pared by 2 bases and J by 2 bases, with 6 bases between. In germline, CDR1 is SGHNT, CDR2 YENEEA. The CDR3 runs 13 residues. CDR3 loop: CASSLLLNTEAFF. The CDR3 DNA is TGTGCCAGCAGCTTACTCCTCAACACTGAAGCTTTCTTT.

J is TRBJ2-7 and V is TRBV5-4; TRBD1 aligns across 9 bases. The V gene's germline CDR1 is SGHNT and CDR2 YYREEE (reference sequence). This CDR3 has 15 amino acids. Trimming removed 3 bases from V and 5 bases from J; junction bases left unmatched: 9. The CDR3 nucleotides read TGTGCCAGCAGCTCACCGGGACAGGGTGCCCACGAGCAGTACTTC. Protein sequence: CASSSPGQGAHEQYF.

This chain links TRBV5-6 with TRBJ2-7, with 7 bases matching TRBD2. The V gene end was trimmed by 4 bases and the J gene end by 6 bases; junction bases not matched to a gene: 4. CDR3 length: 12 residues. The germline CDR1 and CDR2 sequences are SGHDT and YYEEEE. CDR3 nucleotides: TGTGCCAGCAGCCTGACGGGGGGCGAGCAGTACTTC. This gives the protein CASSLTGGEQYF. Combining the CDR3 with reference TRBV5-6 and TRBJ2-7 gives the whole variable domain DAGVTQSPTHLIKTRGQQVTLRCSPKSGHDTVSWYQQALGQGPQFIFQYYEEEERQRGNFPDRFSGHQFPNYSSELNVNALLLGDSALYLCASSLTGGEQYFGPGTRLTVT.

The chain carries TRBV19 and TRBJ2-4; a weak D match, TRBD1 (6 bases). Germline values: CDR1 LNHDA, CDR2 SQIVND (reference sequence). The CDR3 length is 14 residues. Trimming stripped 9 bases from V and 0 bases from J, with 12 bases between. The CDR3 here is CASTTGLAKNIQYF. CDR3 nucleotides: TGTGCCAGCACGACAGGCCTAGCCAAAAACATTCAGTACTTC.

This chain uses TRBV6-6 with TRBJ2-1; possible D gene TRBD2, 7 bases. Per the germline V gene, CDR1 is MNHNY and CDR2 is SVGAGI (reference sequence). The CDR3 is 16 amino acids. V dropped 5 bases and J dropped 7 bases, with 21 bases sitting between them. The CDR3 DNA sequence: TGTGCCAGCAGTCAGCTACAGGGAGGGTCCAGGAATGAGCAGTTCTTC. It specifies CASSQLQGGSRNEQFF.

The V gene is TRBV7-8, the J gene TRBJ2-1; possible D gene TRBD1, 6 bases. Germline V CDR1 and CDR2: SGHVS, FQNEAQ. CDR3 size: 14 residues. V lost 4 bases to trimming and J lost 7 bases, with 14 bases between them. In nucleotides, the CDR3 is TGTGCCAGCAGCTCTAGCCAGGGGCCGAATGAGCAGTTCTTC. Amino acid sequence: CASSSSQGPNEQFF.

The genes are TRBV18 and TRBJ2-7; unclear D gene. The germline V and J ends were trimmed by 3 bases and 6 bases, with 9 bases remaining between them. The CDR3 contains 12 residues. CDR1 and CDR2 (germline): KGHSH, LQKENI. In DNA, the CDR3 is TGTGCCAGCTCACCCCAAGTGCGCGAGCAGTACTTC. The encoded protein is CASSPQVREQYF.

This chain connects TRBV6-5 to TRBJ1-6; tentatively, D is TRBD1 (5 bases). CDR3 length: 15 residues. The germline V gene encodes CDR1 MNHEY and CDR2 SVGAGI. Trimming removed 2 bases at V and 8 bases at J, with 13 bases between. The CDR3 sequence is CASSYRGVGDSPLHF. Written as DNA, the CDR3 is TGTGCCAGCAGTTACAGGGGCGTTGGGGATTCACCCCTCCACTTT.